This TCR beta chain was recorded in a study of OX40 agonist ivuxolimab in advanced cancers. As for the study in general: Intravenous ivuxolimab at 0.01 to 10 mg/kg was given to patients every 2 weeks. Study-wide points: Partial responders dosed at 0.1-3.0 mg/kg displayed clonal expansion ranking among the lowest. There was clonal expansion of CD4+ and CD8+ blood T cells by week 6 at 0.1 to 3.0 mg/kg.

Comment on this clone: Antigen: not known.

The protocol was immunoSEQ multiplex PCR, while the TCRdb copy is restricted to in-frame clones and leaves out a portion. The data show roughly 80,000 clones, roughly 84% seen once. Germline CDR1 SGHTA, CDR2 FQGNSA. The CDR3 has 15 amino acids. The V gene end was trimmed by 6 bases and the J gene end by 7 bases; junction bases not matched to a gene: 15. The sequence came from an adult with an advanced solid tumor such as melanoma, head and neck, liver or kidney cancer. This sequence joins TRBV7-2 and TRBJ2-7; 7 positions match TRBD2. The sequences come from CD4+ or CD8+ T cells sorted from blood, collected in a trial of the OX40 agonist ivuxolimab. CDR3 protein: CASRPREPRGREQYF. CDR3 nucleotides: TGTGCCAGCAGGCCGCGGGAGCCCCGAGGTAGGGAGCAGTACTTC. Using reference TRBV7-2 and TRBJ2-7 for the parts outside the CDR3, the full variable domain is GAGVSQSPSNKVTEKGKDVELRCDPISGHTALYWYRQSLGQGLEFLIYFQGNSAPDKSGLPSDRFSAERTGGSVSTLTIQRTQQEDSAVYLCASRPREPRGREQYFGPGTRLTVT.